This T cell receptor beta chain was sequenced during a study of blood T cell repertoires in COVID-19 (dated by TCRdb to 2019 to 2021). Background on the whole study: Samples from collaborators originated in the United States, Italy and Spain and spanned both the acute and convalescent phases of COVID-19. A de-identified subject ID, COVID-19 status, age in years and sex were almost always included in the sample metadata. Subjects who had been exposed to COVID-19, were actively infected with it, or had recovered from it provided the deeply sampled blood TCRbeta repertoires that made up the dataset. The samples were drawn from the first 160 participants of the ongoing ImmuneRACE study and from 1,254 subjects provided by 6 global collaborators. The repertoires were released in a freely available public database meant as a resource for research on the immune response to SARS-CoV-2. The prospective study material was composed of cDNA or gDNA derived from T cells, B-cell-depleted T cells, or PBMCs. Where available, HLA class I and class II types were obtained from metadata supplied by the sample provider rather than from assay-based typing. What the authors observed across the whole study: How much clinical and demographic metadata was included differed by source and by participant, and the metadata was provided uncurated.

TCRbeta CDR3 regions were amplified from genomic DNA by means of the immunoSEQ Assay, a bias-controlled multiplex PCR. From the authors' description of their analysis: The number of nucleated cells in each sample was estimated by amplification of reference gene primers within the assay. Sequence reads were collapsed and filtered to measure the absolute abundance of every unique TCRbeta CDR3 rearrangement. For each sample, productive Simpson clonality was calculated as the square root of Simpson's diversity index across productive rearrangements. TCRdb's version of the immuneACCESS table is confined to in-frame rearrangements and falls short of the full clone set. An unresolved V gene accounts for under half of the shortfall where checked; the remainder is of unknown origin. That table is the source of V, J and clone size, and D and trimming were worked out from the DNA. This sample comprises some 110,000 clones, roughly 80% of them detected only once. Of the sample, 6% is held by the ten largest clones.

One collaborating source in Seattle enrolled patients during active infection and followed them longitudinally through the course of disease. The collaborating institutions used their own protocols to collect whole blood in K2EDTA tubes. For TCRbeta analysis, collaborators shipped samples as frozen whole blood, isolated PBMCs, or DNA extracted from either of those sample types. Via the germline V gene, CDR1 is SNHLY and CDR2 FYNNEI. Spanning cysteine to phenylalanine, the CDR3 consists of 14 amino acids. Kept here is only the CDR3 DNA, which spans 42 bases and is read in frame from base 1. V and J are truncated by 6 bases and 2 bases respectively, leaving an intervening sequence of 14 bases. Regarding this clone: It has no known antigen specificity. One base away there is no much larger clone; base qualities are not given.

The TCR was taken from a man aged 80 or over with COVID-19, enrolled during active disease. Source material: peripheral blood. This sequence uses TRBV2 and TRBJ2-7, with a tentative D gene TRBD1 over 6 matching bases. Here the CDR3 is given as CASRAMGDTYEQYF. The bases read TGTGCCAGCAGGGCGATGGGGGACACCTACGAGCAGTACTTC.